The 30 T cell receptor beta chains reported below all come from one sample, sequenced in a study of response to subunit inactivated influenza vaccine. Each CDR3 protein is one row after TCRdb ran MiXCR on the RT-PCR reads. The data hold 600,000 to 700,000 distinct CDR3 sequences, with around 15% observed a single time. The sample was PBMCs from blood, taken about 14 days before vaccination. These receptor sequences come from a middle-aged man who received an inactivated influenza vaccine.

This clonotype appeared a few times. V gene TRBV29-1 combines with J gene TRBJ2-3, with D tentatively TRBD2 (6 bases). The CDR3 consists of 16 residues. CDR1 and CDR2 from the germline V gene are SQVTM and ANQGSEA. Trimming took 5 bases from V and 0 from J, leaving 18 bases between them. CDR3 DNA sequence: TGCAGCGTTCTGGGATTCGAGGGACTGAGCACAGATACGCAGTATTTT. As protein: CSVLGFEGLSTDTQYF.

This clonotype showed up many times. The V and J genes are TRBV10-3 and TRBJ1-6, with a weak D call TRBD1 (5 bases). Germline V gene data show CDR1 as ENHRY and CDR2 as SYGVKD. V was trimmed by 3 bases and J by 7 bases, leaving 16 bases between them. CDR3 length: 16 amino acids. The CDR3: CAISDRSGTGNSPLHF. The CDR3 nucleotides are TGTGCCATCAGTGATCGATCCGGGACGGGGAATTCACCCCTCCACTTT.

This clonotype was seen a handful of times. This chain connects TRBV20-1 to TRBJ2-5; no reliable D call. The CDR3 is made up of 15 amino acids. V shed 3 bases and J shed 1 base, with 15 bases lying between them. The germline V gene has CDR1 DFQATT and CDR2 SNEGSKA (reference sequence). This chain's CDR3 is CSASDLSTSQETQYF. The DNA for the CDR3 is TGCAGTGCTAGTGATCTCAGCACCTCCCAAGAGACCCAGTACTTC.

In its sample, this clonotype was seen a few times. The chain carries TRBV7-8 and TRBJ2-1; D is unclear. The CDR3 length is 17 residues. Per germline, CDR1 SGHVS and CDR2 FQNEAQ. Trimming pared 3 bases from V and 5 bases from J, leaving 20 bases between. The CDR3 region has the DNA TGTGCCAGCAGCTTTCTACTGGTCCGCCTCGTACACAATGAGCAGTTCTTC. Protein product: CASSFLLVRLVHNEQFF. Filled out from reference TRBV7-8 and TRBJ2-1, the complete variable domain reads GAGVSQSPRYKVAKRGQDVALRCDPISGHVSLFWYQQALGQGPEFLTYFQNEAQLDKSGLPSDRFFAERPEGSVSTLKIQRTQQEDSAVYLCASSFLLVRLVHNEQFFGPGTRLTVL.

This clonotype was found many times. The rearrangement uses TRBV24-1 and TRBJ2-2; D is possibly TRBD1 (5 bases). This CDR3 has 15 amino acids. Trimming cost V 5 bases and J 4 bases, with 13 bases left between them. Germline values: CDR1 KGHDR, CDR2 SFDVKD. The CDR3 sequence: CATSGSTGFTGELFF. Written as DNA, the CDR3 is TGTGCCACCAGTGGAAGTACAGGTTTCACCGGGGAGCTGTTTTTT.

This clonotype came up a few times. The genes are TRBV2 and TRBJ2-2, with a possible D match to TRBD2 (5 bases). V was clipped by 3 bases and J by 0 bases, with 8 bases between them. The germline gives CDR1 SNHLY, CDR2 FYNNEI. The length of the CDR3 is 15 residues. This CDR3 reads CASSEATTNTGELFF. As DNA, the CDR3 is TGTGCCAGCAGTGAGGCGACTACGAACACCGGGGAGCTGTTTTTT.

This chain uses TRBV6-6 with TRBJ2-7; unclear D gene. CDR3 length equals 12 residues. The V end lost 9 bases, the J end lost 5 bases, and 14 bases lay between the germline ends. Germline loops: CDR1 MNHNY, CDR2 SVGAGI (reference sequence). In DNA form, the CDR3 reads TGTGCCAGAAGACCCGGACGGAACGAGCAGTACTTC. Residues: CARRPGRNEQYF.

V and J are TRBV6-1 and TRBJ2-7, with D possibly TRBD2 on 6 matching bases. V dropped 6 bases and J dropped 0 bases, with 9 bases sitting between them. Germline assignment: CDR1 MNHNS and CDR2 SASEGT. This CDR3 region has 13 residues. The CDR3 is CASSREPSYEQYF. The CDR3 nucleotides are TGTGCCAGCAGCCGGGAGCCCTCCTACGAGCAGTACTTC.

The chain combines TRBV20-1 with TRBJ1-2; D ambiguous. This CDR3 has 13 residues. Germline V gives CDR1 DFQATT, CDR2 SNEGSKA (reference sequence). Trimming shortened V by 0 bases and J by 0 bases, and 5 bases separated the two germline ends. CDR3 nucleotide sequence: TGCAGTGCTAGAGACAATGCTAACTATGGCTACACCTTC. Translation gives CSARDNANYGYTF.

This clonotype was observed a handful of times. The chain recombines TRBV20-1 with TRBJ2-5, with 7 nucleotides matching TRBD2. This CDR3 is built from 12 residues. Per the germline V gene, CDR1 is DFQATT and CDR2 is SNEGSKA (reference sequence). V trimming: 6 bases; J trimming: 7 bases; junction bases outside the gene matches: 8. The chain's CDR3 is CSARELQGTQYF. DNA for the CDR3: TGCAGTGCGCGGGAGCTTCAGGGGACCCAGTACTTC.

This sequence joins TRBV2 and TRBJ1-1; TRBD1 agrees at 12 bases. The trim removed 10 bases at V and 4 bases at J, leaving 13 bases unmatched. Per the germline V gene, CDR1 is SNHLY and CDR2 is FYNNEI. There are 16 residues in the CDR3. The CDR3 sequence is CATTNPGQGAGTEAFF. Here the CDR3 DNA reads TGTGCCACCACAAACCCGGGACAGGGGGCAGGCACTGAAGCTTTCTTT.

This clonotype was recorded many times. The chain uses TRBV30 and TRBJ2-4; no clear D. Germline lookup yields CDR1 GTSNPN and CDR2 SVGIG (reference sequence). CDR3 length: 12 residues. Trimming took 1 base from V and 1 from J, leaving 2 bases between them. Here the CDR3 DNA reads TGTGCCTGGAGTGCGGCCAAAAACATTCAGTACTTC. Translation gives CAWSAAKNIQYF.

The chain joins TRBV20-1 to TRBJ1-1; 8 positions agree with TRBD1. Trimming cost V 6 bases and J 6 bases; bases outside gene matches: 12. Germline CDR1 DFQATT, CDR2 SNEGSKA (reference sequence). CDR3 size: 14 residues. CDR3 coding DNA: TGCAGTGCACCCCGGACAGGGCAAACGGCTGAAGCTTTCTTT. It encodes CSAPRTGQTAEAFF.

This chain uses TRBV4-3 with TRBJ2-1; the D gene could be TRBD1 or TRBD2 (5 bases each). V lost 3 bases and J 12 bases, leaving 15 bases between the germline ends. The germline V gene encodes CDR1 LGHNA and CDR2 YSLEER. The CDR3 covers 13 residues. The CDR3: CASSQVEGNLQFF. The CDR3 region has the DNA TGCGCCAGCAGCCAGGTAGAGGGGAACCTGCAGTTCTTC.

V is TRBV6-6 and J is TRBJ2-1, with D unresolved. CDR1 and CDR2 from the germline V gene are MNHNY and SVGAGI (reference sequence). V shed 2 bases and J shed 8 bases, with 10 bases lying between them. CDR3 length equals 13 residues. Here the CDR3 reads CASSYLHLYEQFF. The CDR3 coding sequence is TGTGCCAGCAGTTACCTTCACCTTTATGAGCAGTTCTTC.

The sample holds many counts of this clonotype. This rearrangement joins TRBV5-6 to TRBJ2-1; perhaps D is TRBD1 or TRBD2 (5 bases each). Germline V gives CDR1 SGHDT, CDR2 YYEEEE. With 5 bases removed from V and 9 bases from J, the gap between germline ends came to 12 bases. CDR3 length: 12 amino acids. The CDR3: CASSFGTSEQFF. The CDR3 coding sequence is TGTGCCAGCAGTTTCGGGACCAGTGAGCAGTTCTTC. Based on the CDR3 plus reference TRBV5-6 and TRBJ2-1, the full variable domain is DAGVTQSPTHLIKTRGQQVTLRCSPKSGHDTVSWYQQALGQGPQFIFQYYEEEERQRGNFPDRFSGHQFPNYSSELNVNALLLGDSALYLCASSFGTSEQFFGPGTRLTVL.

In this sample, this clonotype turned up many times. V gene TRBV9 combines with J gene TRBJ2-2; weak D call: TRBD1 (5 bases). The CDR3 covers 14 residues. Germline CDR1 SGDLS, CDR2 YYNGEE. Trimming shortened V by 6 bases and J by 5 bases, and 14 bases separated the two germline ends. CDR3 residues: CASTSRVETGELFF. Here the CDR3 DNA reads TGTGCCAGCACCTCCAGGGTGGAAACCGGGGAGCTGTTTTTT. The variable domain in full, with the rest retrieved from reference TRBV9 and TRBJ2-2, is DSGVTQTPKHLITATGQRVTLRCSPRSGDLSVYWYQQSLDQGLQFLIQYYNGEERAKGNILERFSAQQFPDLHSELNLSSLELGDSALYFCASTSRVETGELFFGEGSRLTVL.

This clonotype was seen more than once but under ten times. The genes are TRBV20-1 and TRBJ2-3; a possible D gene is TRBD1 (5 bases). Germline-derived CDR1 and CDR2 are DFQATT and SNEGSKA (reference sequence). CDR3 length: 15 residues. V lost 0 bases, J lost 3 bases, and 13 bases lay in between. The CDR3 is CSARDLGAGTDTQYF. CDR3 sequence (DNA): TGCAGTGCTAGAGATCTTGGGGCAGGAACAGATACGCAGTATTTT.

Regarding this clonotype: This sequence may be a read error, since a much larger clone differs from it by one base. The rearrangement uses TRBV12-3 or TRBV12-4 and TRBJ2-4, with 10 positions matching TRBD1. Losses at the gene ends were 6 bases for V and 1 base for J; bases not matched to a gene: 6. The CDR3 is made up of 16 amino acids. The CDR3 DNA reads TGTGCCAGCAGGGGACAGGGGAGAGTGGCCAAAAACATTCAGTACTTC. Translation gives CASRGQGRVAKNIQYF.

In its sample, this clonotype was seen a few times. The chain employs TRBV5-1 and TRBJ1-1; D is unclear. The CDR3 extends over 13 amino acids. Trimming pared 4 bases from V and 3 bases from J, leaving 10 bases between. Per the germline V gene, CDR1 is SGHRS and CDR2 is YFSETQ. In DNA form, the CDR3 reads TGCGCCAGCAGCCACGACGGGTACACTGAAGCTTTCTTT. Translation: CASSHDGYTEAFF.

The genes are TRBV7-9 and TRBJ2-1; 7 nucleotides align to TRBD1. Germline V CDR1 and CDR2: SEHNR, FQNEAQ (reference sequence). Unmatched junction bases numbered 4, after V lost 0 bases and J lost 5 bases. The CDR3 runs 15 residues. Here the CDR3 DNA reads TGTGCCAGCAGCTTAGCGAGGGACAGCCACAATGAGCAGTTCTTC. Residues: CASSLARDSHNEQFF.

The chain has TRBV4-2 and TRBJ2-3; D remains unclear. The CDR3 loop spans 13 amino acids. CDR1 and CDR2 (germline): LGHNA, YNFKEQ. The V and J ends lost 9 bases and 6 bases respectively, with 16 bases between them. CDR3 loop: CARGPGRTDTQYF. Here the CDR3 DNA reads TGTGCCAGGGGCCCTGGGCGGACGGATACGCAGTATTTT.

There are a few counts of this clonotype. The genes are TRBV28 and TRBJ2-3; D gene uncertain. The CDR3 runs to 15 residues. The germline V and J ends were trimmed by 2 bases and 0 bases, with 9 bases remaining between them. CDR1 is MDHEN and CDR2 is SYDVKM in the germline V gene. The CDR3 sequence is CASSLPGTSTDTQYF. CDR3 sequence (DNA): TGTGCCAGCAGTTTACCGGGCACTAGCACAGATACGCAGTATTTT.

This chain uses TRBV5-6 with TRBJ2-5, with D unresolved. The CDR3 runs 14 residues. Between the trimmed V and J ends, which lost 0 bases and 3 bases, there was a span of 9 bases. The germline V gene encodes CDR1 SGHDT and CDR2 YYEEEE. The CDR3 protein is CASSLAGIKETQYF. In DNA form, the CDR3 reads TGTGCCAGCAGCTTGGCAGGAATCAAAGAGACCCAGTACTTC.

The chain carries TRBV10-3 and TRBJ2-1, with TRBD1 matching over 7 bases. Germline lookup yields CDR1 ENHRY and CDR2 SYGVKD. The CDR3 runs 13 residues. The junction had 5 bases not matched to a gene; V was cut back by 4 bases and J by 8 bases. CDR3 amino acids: CAISGDRADEQFF. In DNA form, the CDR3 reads TGTGCCATCAGTGGCGACAGGGCGGATGAGCAGTTCTTC.

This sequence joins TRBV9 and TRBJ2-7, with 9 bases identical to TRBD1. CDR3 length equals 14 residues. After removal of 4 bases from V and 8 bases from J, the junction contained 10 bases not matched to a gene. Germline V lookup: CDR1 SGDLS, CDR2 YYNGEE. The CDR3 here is CASSSQGDRDQQYF. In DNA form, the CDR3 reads TGTGCCAGCAGCTCCCAAGGGGACAGGGACCAGCAGTACTTC.

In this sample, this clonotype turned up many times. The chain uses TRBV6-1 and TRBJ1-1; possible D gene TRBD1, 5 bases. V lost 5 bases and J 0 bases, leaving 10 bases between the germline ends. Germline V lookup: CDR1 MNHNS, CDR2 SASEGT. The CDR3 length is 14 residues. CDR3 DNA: TGTGCCAGCAGTCCGGGACGTCTGAACACTGAAGCTTTCTTT. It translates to CASSPGRLNTEAFF.

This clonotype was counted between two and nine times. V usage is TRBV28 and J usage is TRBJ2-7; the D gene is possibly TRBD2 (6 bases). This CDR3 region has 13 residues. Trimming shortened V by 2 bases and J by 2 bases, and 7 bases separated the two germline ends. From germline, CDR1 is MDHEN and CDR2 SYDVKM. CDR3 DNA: TGTGCCAGCAGTTTACCTAGCGCCTACGAGCAGTACTTC. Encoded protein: CASSLPSAYEQYF.

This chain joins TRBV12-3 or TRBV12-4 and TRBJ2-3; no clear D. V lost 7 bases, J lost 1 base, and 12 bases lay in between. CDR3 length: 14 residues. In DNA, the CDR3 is TGTGCCAGCACCTCACCCTGGGGCACAGATACGCAGTATTTT. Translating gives CASTSPWGTDTQYF.

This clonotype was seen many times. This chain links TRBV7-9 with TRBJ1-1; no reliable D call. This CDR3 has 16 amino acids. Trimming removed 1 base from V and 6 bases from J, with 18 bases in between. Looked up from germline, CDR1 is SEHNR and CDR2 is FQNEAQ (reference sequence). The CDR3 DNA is TGTGCCAGCAGCTTAGGGGGTGTTAGGGATCAAGCTGAAGCTTTCTTT. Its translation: CASSLGGVRDQAEAFF. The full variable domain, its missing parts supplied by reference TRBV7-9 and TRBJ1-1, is DTGVSQNPRHKITKRGQNVTFRCDPISEHNRLYWYRQTLGQGPEFLTYFQNEAQLEKSRLLSDRFSAERPKGSFSTLEIQRTEQGDSAMYLCASSLGGVRDQAEAFFGQGTRLTVV.